This TCR beta chain originates from a study of blood T cell repertoires in COVID-19. Overall study context: Both acute and convalescent COVID-19 samples were obtained from the United States, Italy and Spain. PBMCs, B-cell-depleted T cells, or T cells were the source of the cDNA or gDNA that made up the material.

The table came from immunoSEQ multiplex PCR; TCRdb's copy has only in-frame clones and leaves some out. This table has 250,000 or so clones, around 82% appearing once. Germline CDR1 is SGHNT and CDR2 is YYREEE (reference sequence). The ends were cut back, 0 bases at V and 4 bases at J, with 8 bases in the middle. This CDR3 is built from 15 residues. This clone was picked up one time. Sequenced material: peripheral blood. This chain connects TRBV5-4 to TRBJ1-6, with D possibly matching TRBD1 (5 bases). The TCR sequence derives from a woman in her 70s with acute or convalescent COVID-19. CDR3 residues: CASSLGQMYNSPLHF. The CDR3 DNA sequence: TGTGCCAGCAGCTTGGGACAGATGTATAATTCACCCCTCCACTTT.